Here is one T cell receptor (beta chain) with its context. Its antigen is not known. The data are from a study of cytomegalovirus exposure and HLA in healthy donors. With 1 base clipped from V and 3 bases from J, the junction kept 4 bases outside the gene matches. Germline assignment: CDR1 SGHRS and CDR2 YFSETQ. The CDR3 runs 14 residues. Study-wide results and caveats: The productive fraction for most TCR beta V segments was about 87% or about 30% in an earlier analysis. The study flagged about 150 TCR beta chains as cytomegalovirus-associated.

With 60 Vbeta and 13 Jbeta primers, the PCR was carried out. The protocol was immunoSEQ multiplex PCR, while the TCRdb copy is restricted to in-frame clones and leaves out a portion. The data show roughly 120,000 clones, and the top ten clones hold roughly 1%. The genes are TRBV5-1 and TRBJ2-7; TRBD1 aligns across 7 bases. The source material was PBMCs. This TCR derives from a man younger than 35 in good health and CMV-seronegative. CDR3 region: CASSLRTGLYEQYF. CDR3 nucleotide sequence: TGCGCCAGCAGCTTGAGGACAGGCCTCTACGAGCAGTACTTC.